This is a list of T cell receptor beta chains from one sample in a study of Graves' ophthalmopathy and Graves' hyperthyroidism. TCRdb ran MiXCR on the multiplex PCR reads and lists one entry per CDR3 protein. Among 350,000 to 450,000 distinct CDR3 sequences listed, around 17% were seen once. Sample: peripheral blood. These receptors all stem from a woman between 18 and 29 years old with Graves' ophthalmopathy. CDR3s include the opening cysteine and the closing phenylalanine or tryptophan. The order of the fields is J gene, D gene, V gene, clone size, CDR3 DNA, CDR3 protein. A D gene is named only where the DNA matches it firmly. Where a row states a size, it is once, few, many or the class of an expanded clone; other rows omit it.

J gene: TRBJ2-5
D gene: TRBD2
V gene: TRBV7-2
clone size: many
CDR3 DNA: TGTGCCAGCAGATCGAAGCGGGAGGGCCCCCAAGAGACCCAGTACTTC
CDR3 protein: CASRSKREGPQETQYF

J gene: TRBJ1-1
D gene: -
V gene: TRBV19
clone size: -
CDR3 DNA: TGTGCCAGTAGTATGCCCCCCCGTGGAGCCGGCATGAACACTGAAGCTTTCTTT
CDR3 protein: CASSMPPRGAGMNTEAFF

J gene: TRBJ2-7
D gene: TRBD1
V gene: TRBV28
clone size: -
CDR3 DNA: TGTGCCAGCAGTTTCTCGACAGGGATAACCTACGAGCAGTACTTC
CDR3 protein: CASSFSTGITYEQYF

J gene: TRBJ1-1
D gene: -
V gene: TRBV25-1
clone size: many
CDR3 DNA: TGTGCCAGCAGCCCGGGCCTCTTCTCGGGCGCTGAAGCTTTCTTT
CDR3 protein: CASSPGLFSGAEAFF

J gene: TRBJ1-1
D gene: TRBD1
V gene: TRBV6-2/TRBV6-3
clone size: many
CDR3 DNA: TGTGCCAGCACCCGGACAGGCGGTACGGGCACTGAAGCTTTCTTT
CDR3 protein: CASTRTGGTGTEAFF

J gene: TRBJ1-1
D gene: -
V gene: TRBV12-3/TRBV12-4
clone size: many
CDR3 DNA: TGTGCCAGCAGTTCCCCGGGAATAAAAGCTTTCTTT
CDR3 protein: CASSSPGIKAFF

J gene: TRBJ2-7
D gene: TRBD2
V gene: TRBV14
clone size: -
CDR3 DNA: TGTGCCAGCAGCCAAGGTCCGGGACTAGCGGCCTACGAGCAGTACTTC
CDR3 protein: CASSQGPGLAAYEQYF

J gene: TRBJ2-7
D gene: TRBD2
V gene: TRBV20-1
clone size: -
CDR3 DNA: TGCAGTGCTAGACTACCCCGGGGGGGAACCTCTACCTACGAGCAGTACTTC
CDR3 protein: CSARLPRGGTSTYEQYF

J gene: TRBJ1-6
D gene: -
V gene: TRBV5-6
clone size: many
CDR3 DNA: TGTGCCAGCAGCTTGCAGGTTGGGAATTCACCCCTCCACTTT
CDR3 protein: CASSLQVGNSPLHF

J gene: TRBJ1-1
D gene: -
V gene: TRBV30
clone size: many
CDR3 DNA: TGTGCCTGGACCTACGACGAGACCTTCACTGAAGCTTTCTTT
CDR3 protein: CAWTYDETFTEAFF

J gene: TRBJ2-7
D gene: -
V gene: TRBV27
clone size: many
CDR3 DNA: TGTGCCAGCAGTGAACGTTCCTACCACGAGCAGTACTTC
CDR3 protein: CASSERSYHEQYF

J gene: TRBJ2-7
D gene: TRBD2
V gene: TRBV9
clone size: many
CDR3 DNA: TGTGCCAGCAGCCCCCACGCCGGGACTATGTCCTACGAGCAGTACTTC
CDR3 protein: CASSPHAGTMSYEQYF

J gene: TRBJ2-7
D gene: TRBD2
V gene: TRBV6-2/TRBV6-3
clone size: -
CDR3 DNA: TGTGCCAGCAGTTACTCGAAATCCGGTGGCCGGGACTATATGCTCGAGCAGTACTTC
CDR3 protein: CASSYSKSGGRDYMLEQYF

J gene: TRBJ1-5
D gene: -
V gene: TRBV7-2
clone size: many
CDR3 DNA: TGTGCCAGCAGCTTCGACAATCAGCCCCAGCATTTT
CDR3 protein: CASSFDNQPQHF

J gene: TRBJ1-5
D gene: TRBD1
V gene: TRBV6-2/TRBV6-3
clone size: many
CDR3 DNA: TGTGCCAGCAGCCTCAACAGGGGGTGGGATCAGCCCCAGCATTTT
CDR3 protein: CASSLNRGWDQPQHF

J gene: TRBJ2-7
D gene: TRBD2
V gene: TRBV6-5
clone size: many
CDR3 DNA: TGTGCCAGCAGTTACTCGGGGGGACTAGCGGGGACCTACGAGCAGTACTTC
CDR3 protein: CASSYSGGLAGTYEQYF

J gene: TRBJ1-5
D gene: -
V gene: TRBV6-5
clone size: many
CDR3 DNA: TGTGCCAGCAGTCAGCCGAATCAGCCCCAGCATTTT
CDR3 protein: CASSQPNQPQHF

J gene: TRBJ2-7
D gene: TRBD2
V gene: TRBV3-1
clone size: -
CDR3 DNA: TGTGCCAGCAGCCGCCGACTAGCGGTTTCCTACGAGCAGTACTTC
CDR3 protein: CASSRRLAVSYEQYF

J gene: TRBJ1-1
D gene: -
V gene: TRBV30
clone size: many
CDR3 DNA: TGTGCCTGGAGTGTCAATAGGGAAGCTTTCTTT
CDR3 protein: CAWSVNREAFF

J gene: TRBJ2-7
D gene: -
V gene: TRBV19
clone size: many
CDR3 DNA: TGTGCCAGTACTTCGAGGTCCTACGAGCAGTACTTC
CDR3 protein: CASTSRSYEQYF

J gene: TRBJ2-7
D gene: -
V gene: TRBV5-1
clone size: few
CDR3 DNA: TGCGCCAGCAGCTCCTGGATCGCAACCTACGAGCAGTACTTC
CDR3 protein: CASSSWIATYEQYF

J gene: TRBJ2-5
D gene: TRBD1
V gene: TRBV28
clone size: many
CDR3 DNA: TGTGCCAGCAGTGGGGCGGGACAGGGGGCTGAGACCCAGTACTTC
CDR3 protein: CASSGAGQGAETQYF

J gene: TRBJ1-2
D gene: TRBD1
V gene: TRBV12-3/TRBV12-4
clone size: many
CDR3 DNA: TGTGCCAGCAGCATAGGACAGGGGCGTGGTGGCTACACCTTC
CDR3 protein: CASSIGQGRGGYTF

J gene: TRBJ2-7
D gene: TRBD1
V gene: TRBV28
clone size: -
CDR3 DNA: TGTGCCAGCAGTTCAACGGGACAGGGTACCGACGAGCAGTACTTC
CDR3 protein: CASSSTGQGTDEQYF

J gene: TRBJ2-7
D gene: -
V gene: TRBV3-1
clone size: -
CDR3 DNA: TGTGCCAGCAGCCAAACGACTACCACCTACGAGCAGTACTTC
CDR3 protein: CASSQTTTTYEQYF

J gene: TRBJ1-1
D gene: -
V gene: TRBV28
clone size: many
CDR3 DNA: TGTGCCAGCAGTATGCCCTACACCGCTTTCTTT
CDR3 protein: CASSMPYTAFF

J gene: TRBJ2-2
D gene: -
V gene: TRBV5-1
clone size: many
CDR3 DNA: TGCGCCAGCAGCCTAACAGCAACCCTTTTAAACACCGGGGAGCTGTTTTTT
CDR3 protein: CASSLTATLLNTGELFF

J gene: TRBJ2-4
D gene: -
V gene: TRBV28
clone size: many
CDR3 DNA: TGTGCCAGCAGTTACCCCAGCAGGGGAGCCAAAAACATTCAGTACTTC
CDR3 protein: CASSYPSRGAKNIQYF

J gene: TRBJ1-6
D gene: TRBD1
V gene: TRBV6-1
clone size: -
CDR3 DNA: TGTGCCAGCAGGACAGGGCGTAATTCACCCCTCCACTTT
CDR3 protein: CASRTGRNSPLHF

J gene: TRBJ1-5
D gene: TRBD1
V gene: TRBV28
clone size: many
CDR3 DNA: TGTGCCAGCAGTTTCGAGGACAGGGCACGAAATCAGCCCCAGCATTTT
CDR3 protein: CASSFEDRARNQPQHF

J gene: TRBJ1-1
D gene: TRBD1
V gene: TRBV12-3/TRBV12-4
clone size: many
CDR3 DNA: TGTGCCAGCAGTTCGGGACAGGGACGTCCTGAAGCTTTCTTT
CDR3 protein: CASSSGQGRPEAFF

J gene: TRBJ1-5
D gene: -
V gene: TRBV4-3
clone size: many
CDR3 DNA: TGCGCCAGCAGCCAGGACAGAGCAGCCCGCAATCAGCCCCAGCATTTT
CDR3 protein: CASSQDRAARNQPQHF

J gene: TRBJ1-2
D gene: -
V gene: TRBV29-1
clone size: many
CDR3 DNA: TGCAGCGCTGGAGGGGGAGCTAACTATGGCTACACCTTC
CDR3 protein: CSAGGGANYGYTF

J gene: TRBJ1-6
D gene: -
V gene: TRBV12-3/TRBV12-4
clone size: many
CDR3 DNA: TGTGCCAGCAGATATACGGTGATAAATTCACCCCTCCACTTT
CDR3 protein: CASRYTVINSPLHF

J gene: TRBJ2-2
D gene: -
V gene: TRBV6-1
clone size: many
CDR3 DNA: TGTGCCACCGGGCCCCAAACAGGGAACACCGGGGAGCTGTTTTTT
CDR3 protein: CATGPQTGNTGELFF

J gene: TRBJ2-5
D gene: TRBD1
V gene: TRBV4-3
clone size: few
CDR3 DNA: TGCGCCAGCAGCCAAGGACAGGGTCTAGGAGAGACCCAGTACTTC
CDR3 protein: CASSQGQGLGETQYF

J gene: TRBJ1-1
D gene: -
V gene: TRBV7-8
clone size: few
CDR3 DNA: TGTGCCAGCAGCTTAAGTGCGGACCTGAACACTGAAGCTTTCTTT
CDR3 protein: CASSLSADLNTEAFF

J gene: TRBJ1-2
D gene: -
V gene: TRBV11-2
clone size: many
CDR3 DNA: TGTGCCAGCGGCGTACAGAGGGGCCGGGGACATTATGGCTACACCTTC
CDR3 protein: CASGVQRGRGHYGYTF

J gene: TRBJ2-5
D gene: -
V gene: TRBV2
clone size: -
CDR3 DNA: TGTGCCAGCAGTCGTGGCCGGGTAGAGCAAGAGACCCAGTACTTC
CDR3 protein: CASSRGRVEQETQYF

J gene: TRBJ2-7
D gene: -
V gene: TRBV7-8
clone size: -
CDR3 DNA: TGTGCCAGCAGCTTAGTTTCGGGACCCTCCTACGAGCAGTACTTC
CDR3 protein: CASSLVSGPSYEQYF

J gene: TRBJ2-2
D gene: TRBD2
V gene: TRBV4-1
clone size: -
CDR3 DNA: TGCGCCAGCGGGCTAGCGGGAGACGGGGAGCTGTTTTTT
CDR3 protein: CASGLAGDGELFF

J gene: TRBJ2-5
D gene: TRBD2
V gene: TRBV12-5
clone size: many
CDR3 DNA: TGTGCTAGTGGTCTCAGCGGGGGCCGGGGAGAAGAGACCCAGTACTTC
CDR3 protein: CASGLSGGRGEETQYF

J gene: TRBJ2-5
D gene: TRBD2
V gene: TRBV6-2/TRBV6-3
clone size: many
CDR3 DNA: TGTGCCAGCAGTTCCTTCCTCCGGGGACTAGCACAAGAGACCCAGTACTTC
CDR3 protein: CASSSFLRGLAQETQYF

J gene: TRBJ2-7
D gene: -
V gene: TRBV11-3
clone size: many
CDR3 DNA: TGTGCCAGCAGCCGAGAGGCGGGGTCGGGGGCCTACGAGCAGTACTTC
CDR3 protein: CASSREAGSGAYEQYF

J gene: TRBJ2-7
D gene: TRBD1
V gene: TRBV7-9
clone size: many
CDR3 DNA: TGTGCCAGCAGCCCCCCCGGGACAGGTAACTACGAGCAGTACTTC
CDR3 protein: CASSPPGTGNYEQYF